The next 2 T cell receptor beta chains were all read from a single sample in a study of blood T cell repertoires in COVID-19. TCRdb's table, derived via immunoSEQ multiplex PCR, lists solely in-frame clones and lacks some. The table records some 300,000 clones, approximately 86% of them present only once. The sequencing sample was made of peripheral blood. The receptors were sampled from a man between 18 and 35 years old with active or convalescent COVID-19.

The V call is TRBV4-3, the J call TRBJ1-1, with D uncertain. V lost 4 bases and J lost 5, with 23 bases in between. Germline CDR1 and CDR2: LGHNA and YSLEER. The CDR3 has 17 amino acids. The CDR3 coding sequence is TGCGCCAGCAGCCCCCAAGCGGACCGGCCCCAGACGACTGAAGCTTTCTTT. The encoded protein is CASSPQADRPQTTEAFF.

The V and J genes are TRBV6-5 and TRBJ2-7, with 7 bases fitting TRBD1. Looked up from germline, CDR1 is MNHEY and CDR2 is SVGAGI. The CDR3 covers 15 residues. The V segment lost 2 bases and the J segment 1 base; nucleotides outside the gene matches: 5. CDR3 DNA: TGTGCCAGCAGTTACGGGGACAGCTGGTCCTACGAGCAGTACTTC. It specifies CASSYGDSWSYEQYF.